This T cell receptor (beta chain) was identified in a study of yellow fever vaccine responses in identical twins. In germline, CDR1 is LNHNV, CDR2 YYDKDF (reference sequence). The CDR3 extends over 15 amino acids. After removal of 5 bases from V and 3 bases from J, the junction contained 4 bases not matched to a gene. TCRdb reprocessed the RT-PCR reads with MiXCR, giving one entry per CDR3 protein. In the table there are about 16,000 distinct CDR3 sequences, approximately 80% of which are singletons. In its sample, this clonotype was seen a few times. The source of this sequence is a woman between 18 and 29 years old who received the yellow fever vaccine. The specimen comprised T cells from blood (PBMCs), unsorted or a sorted subset (not recorded which), sampled before or after yellow fever vaccination (not recorded which). This chain links TRBV15 with TRBJ2-5; 12 nucleotides agree with TRBD2. The CDR3 DNA follows: TGTGCCACCAGCCCTAGACTAGCGGGAGAAGAGACCCAGTACTTC. Protein product: CATSPRLAGEETQYF.